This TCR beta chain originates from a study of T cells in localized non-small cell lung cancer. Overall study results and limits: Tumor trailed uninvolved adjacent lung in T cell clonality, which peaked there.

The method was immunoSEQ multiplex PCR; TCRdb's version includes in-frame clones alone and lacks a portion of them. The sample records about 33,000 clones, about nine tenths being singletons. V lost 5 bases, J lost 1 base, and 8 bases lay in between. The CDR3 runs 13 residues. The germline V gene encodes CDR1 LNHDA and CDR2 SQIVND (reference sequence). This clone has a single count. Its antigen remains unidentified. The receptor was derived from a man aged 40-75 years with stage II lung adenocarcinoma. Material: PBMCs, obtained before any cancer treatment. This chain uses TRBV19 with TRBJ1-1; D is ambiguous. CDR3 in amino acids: CASSLEANTEAFF. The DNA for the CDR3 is TGTGCCAGTAGTTTGGAGGCGAACACTGAAGCTTTCTTT. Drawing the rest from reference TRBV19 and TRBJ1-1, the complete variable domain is DGGITQSPKYLFRKEGQNVTLSCEQNLNHDAMYWYRQDPGQGLRLIYYSQIVNDFQKGDIAEGYSVSREKKESFPLTVTSAQKNPTAFYLCASSLEANTEAFFGQGTRLTVV.